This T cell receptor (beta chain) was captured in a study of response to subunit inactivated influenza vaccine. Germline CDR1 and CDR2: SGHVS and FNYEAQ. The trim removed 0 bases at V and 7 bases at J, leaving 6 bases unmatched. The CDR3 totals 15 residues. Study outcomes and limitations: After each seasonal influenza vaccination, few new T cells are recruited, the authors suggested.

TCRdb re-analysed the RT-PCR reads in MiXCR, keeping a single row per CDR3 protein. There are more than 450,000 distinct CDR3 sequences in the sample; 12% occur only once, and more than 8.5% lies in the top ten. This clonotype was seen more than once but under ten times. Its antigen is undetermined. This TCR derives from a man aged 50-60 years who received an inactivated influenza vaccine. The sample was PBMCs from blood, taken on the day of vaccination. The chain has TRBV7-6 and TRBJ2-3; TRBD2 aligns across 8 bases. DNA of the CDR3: TGTGCCAGCAGCTTAGCTAGCGGGGTATCATATACGCAGTATTTT. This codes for CASSLASGVSYTQYF.